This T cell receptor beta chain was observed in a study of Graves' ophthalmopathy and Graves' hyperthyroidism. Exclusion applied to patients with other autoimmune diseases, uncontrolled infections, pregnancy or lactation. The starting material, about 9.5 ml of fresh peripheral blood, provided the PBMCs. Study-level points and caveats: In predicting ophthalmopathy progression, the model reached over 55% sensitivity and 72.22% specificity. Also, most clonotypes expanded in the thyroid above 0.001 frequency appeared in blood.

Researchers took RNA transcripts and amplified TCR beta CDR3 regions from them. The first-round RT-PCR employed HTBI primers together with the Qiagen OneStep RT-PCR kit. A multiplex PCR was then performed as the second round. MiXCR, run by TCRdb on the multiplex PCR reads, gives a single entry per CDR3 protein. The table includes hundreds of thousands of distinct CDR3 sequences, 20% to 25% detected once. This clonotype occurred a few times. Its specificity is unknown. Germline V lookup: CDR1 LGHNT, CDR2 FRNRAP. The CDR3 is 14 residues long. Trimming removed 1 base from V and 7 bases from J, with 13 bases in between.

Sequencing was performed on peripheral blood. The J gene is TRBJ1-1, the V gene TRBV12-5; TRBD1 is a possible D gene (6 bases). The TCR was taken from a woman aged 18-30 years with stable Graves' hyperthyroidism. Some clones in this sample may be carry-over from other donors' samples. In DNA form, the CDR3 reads TGTGCTAGTGGTTTGGGAGGGGGGGGAGGTGAAGCTTTCTTT. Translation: CASGLGGGGGEAFF.